This is a list of T cell receptor beta chains from one sample in a study of shared clonotypes between healthy human individuals. This table comes from immunoSEQ multiplex PCR, and its TCRdb copy is limited to in-frame clones, with some not included. The table has 2 million to 2.5 million clones, 93% seen once. What was sequenced was naive CD4+ T cells from PBMCs. The receptor set was obtained from a man between 18 and 35 years old in good health. Some clones in this sample may be carry-over from other donors' samples. CDR3s include the opening cysteine and the closing phenylalanine or tryptophan. A D gene is named only where the DNA matches it firmly. Clone size is stated in some rows and not others, as once, few, many or a class when expanded.

v_call: TRBV30; clone_size: -; j_call: TRBJ2-7; d_call: -; cdr3_aa: CAWRPEMRGEQYF; cdr3_nt: TGTGCCTGGAGACCAGAGATGAGGGGTGAGCAGTACTTC
v_call: TRBV4-3; clone_size: -; j_call: TRBJ1-6; d_call: TRBD1; cdr3_aa: CASSQDLGTVEDSPLHF; cdr3_nt: TGCGCCAGCAGCCAAGATCTCGGGACAGTTGAGGATTCACCCCTCCACTTT
v_call: TRBV15; clone_size: -; j_call: TRBJ2-7; d_call: -; cdr3_aa: CATRRRTDSYEQYF; cdr3_nt: TGTGCCACCAGAAGGAGGACAGACTCCTACGAGCAGTACTTC
v_call: TRBV6-1; clone_size: -; j_call: TRBJ2-7; d_call: TRBD2; cdr3_aa: CASRMTSSGEQYF; cdr3_nt: TGTGCCAGCAGGATGACTAGCTCTGGCGAGCAGTACTTC
v_call: TRBV4-3; clone_size: -; j_call: TRBJ2-1; d_call: TRBD2; cdr3_aa: CASSQRTSGSSYNEQFF; cdr3_nt: TGCGCCAGCAGCCAGAGGACTAGCGGGAGCTCCTACAATGAGCAGTTCTTC
v_call: TRBV15; clone_size: -; j_call: TRBJ2-6; d_call: TRBD1; cdr3_aa: CATSLLPGQGARGANVLTF; cdr3_nt: TGTGCCACCAGCCTTCTCCCGGGACAGGGGGCCCGTGGGGCCAACGTCCTGACTTTC
v_call: TRBV7-9; clone_size: -; j_call: TRBJ2-2; d_call: -; cdr3_aa: CASSVTQTGNTGELFF; cdr3_nt: TGTGCCAGCAGCGTGACTCAAACGGGTAACACCGGGGAGCTGTTTTTT
v_call: TRBV9; clone_size: -; j_call: TRBJ1-1; d_call: -; cdr3_aa: CASSVNRGSRNTEAFF; cdr3_nt: TGTGCCAGCAGCGTGAATCGAGGGTCCAGGAACACTGAAGCTTTCTTT
v_call: TRBV27; clone_size: -; j_call: TRBJ1-4; d_call: TRBD1; cdr3_aa: CASSRDRGHNNEKLFF; cdr3_nt: TGTGCCAGCAGTAGGGACAGGGGGCATAATAATGAAAAACTGTTTTTT
v_call: TRBV4-1; clone_size: -; j_call: TRBJ1-5; d_call: -; cdr3_aa: CASSHGQPYSNQPQHF; cdr3_nt: TGCGCCAGCAGCCACGGACAGCCCTATAGCAATCAGCCCCAGCATTTT
v_call: TRBV7-9; clone_size: -; j_call: TRBJ2-3; d_call: TRBD2; cdr3_aa: CASSRGGTDTQYF; cdr3_nt: TGTGCCAGCAGCCGGGGGGGCACAGATACGCAGTATTTT
v_call: TRBV28; clone_size: -; j_call: TRBJ1-2; d_call: TRBD1; cdr3_aa: CASSGTGGGYTF; cdr3_nt: TGTGCCAGCAGTGGGACAGGGGGTGGCTACACCTTC
v_call: TRBV15; clone_size: -; j_call: TRBJ2-7; d_call: -; cdr3_aa: CATSRGWRYEQYF; cdr3_nt: TGTGCCACCAGCAGAGGGTGGCGGTACGAGCAGTACTTC
v_call: TRBV5-1; clone_size: once; j_call: TRBJ2-5; d_call: TRBD1; cdr3_aa: CASSLRQGANEQYF; cdr3_nt: TGCGCCAGCAGCTTGAGGCAGGGGGCGAATGAGCAGTACTTC
v_call: TRBV7-3; clone_size: -; j_call: TRBJ2-7; d_call: -; cdr3_aa: CASSLVTGIFSLYEQYF; cdr3_nt: TGTGCCAGCAGCTTGGTCACAGGGATCTTTTCATTGTACGAGCAGTACTTC
v_call: TRBV5-1; clone_size: -; j_call: TRBJ1-5; d_call: -; cdr3_aa: CASSLSTGNQPQHF; cdr3_nt: TGCGCCAGCAGCTTGTCCACAGGGAATCAGCCCCAGCATTTT
v_call: TRBV19; clone_size: -; j_call: TRBJ2-3; d_call: -; cdr3_aa: CASSIAQGSDTQYF; cdr3_nt: TGTGCCAGTAGTATAGCACAGGGATCAGATACGCAGTATTTT
v_call: TRBV6-1; clone_size: -; j_call: TRBJ1-1; d_call: -; cdr3_aa: CASSERGTEAFF; cdr3_nt: TGTGCCAGCAGCGAAAGGGGCACTGAAGCTTTCTTT
v_call: TRBV11-2; clone_size: few; j_call: TRBJ1-1; d_call: -; cdr3_aa: CASSLGATEAFF; cdr3_nt: TGTGCCAGCAGCTTAGGGGCGACTGAAGCTTTCTTT
v_call: TRBV7-9; clone_size: -; j_call: TRBJ2-3; d_call: TRBD2; cdr3_aa: CASSLNIPSGRVTQYF; cdr3_nt: TGTGCCAGCAGCTTAAACATCCCTAGCGGGAGGGTGACGCAGTATTTT
v_call: TRBV15; clone_size: -; j_call: TRBJ2-7; d_call: -; cdr3_aa: CATSRERDAQGALNYEQYF; cdr3_nt: TGTGCCACCAGCAGAGAGAGGGATGCTCAGGGAGCGCTAAACTACGAGCAGTACTTC
v_call: TRBV28; clone_size: -; j_call: TRBJ2-3; d_call: -; cdr3_aa: CASSPPTGVVDTQYF; cdr3_nt: TGTGCCAGCAGTCCCCCGACGGGAGTTGTAGATACGCAGTATTTT